Presented here are 5 T cell receptor beta chains from one specimen sequenced in a study of blood T cell repertoires in COVID-19 (dated by TCRdb to 2020 to 2021). The library was built by means of the immunoSEQ multiplex PCR assay. The immuneACCESS repertoire file appears here via TCRdb, limited to in-frame rearrangements. These files lack a portion of the clones; in checked studies, under half of the deficit traces to unresolved V genes, and the cause of the others is not known. The sample table records 250,000 to 300,000 clones; roughly 93% of these occur just once. Approximately 2.5% of the sample belongs to the ten largest clones. Sequenced input: PBMCs or T cells enriched from blood (not recorded which). The source is a woman between 35 and 50 years old with acute COVID-19.

V and J are TRBV15 and TRBJ2-1; D remains unclear. This CDR3 is built from 14 residues. Looked up from germline, CDR1 is LNHNV and CDR2 is YYDKDF (reference sequence). V shed 5 bases and J shed 3 bases, with 11 bases lying between them. The CDR3 is CATSDFGNYNEQFF. The CDR3 nucleotides read TGTGCCACCAGCGACTTCGGAAACTACAATGAGCAGTTCTTC.

This chain links TRBV4-1 with TRBJ2-3, with D perhaps matching TRBD2 (7 bases). V was clipped by 3 bases and J by 4 bases, with 17 bases between them. Looked up from germline, CDR1 is MGHRA and CDR2 is YSYEKL. The length of the CDR3 is 16 residues. This CDR3 is CASSHPGGGGADTQYF. CDR3 bases: TGCGCCAGCAGCCACCCTGGGGGGGGCGGTGCAGATACGCAGTATTTT.

The V and J genes are TRBV6-1 and TRBJ2-7; tentative D call: TRBD2 (6 bases). Trimming left V 4 bases short and J 1 base short, with 17 bases between. Germline V gene lookup returns CDR1 MNHNS and CDR2 SASEGT. CDR3 size: 16 residues. This CDR3 reads CASSGDGGSWSYEQYF. In DNA, the CDR3 is TGTGCCAGCAGTGGGGATGGGGGGTCCTGGTCCTACGAGCAGTACTTC.

The rearrangement joins TRBV6-6 to TRBJ2-3; D possibly corresponds to TRBD2 (6 bases). Germline assignment: CDR1 MNHNY and CDR2 SVGAGI (reference sequence). The CDR3 is 14 residues long. V was clipped by 8 bases and J by 2 bases, with 14 bases between them. This CDR3 is CASEERVFTDTQYF. The CDR3 DNA reads TGTGCCAGCGAAGAGCGGGTATTCACAGATACGCAGTATTTT.

This clone was counted a single time. This chain uses TRBV30 with TRBJ2-7; 12 nucleotides line up with TRBD1. CDR1 and CDR2 from the germline V gene are GTSNPN and SVGIG (reference sequence). The CDR3 extends over 18 amino acids. V lost 2 bases, J lost 2 bases, and 13 bases stayed unmatched. The CDR3, as DNA: TGTGCCTGGAGTTCCGGGACAGGGGGCACTTTCCCCACCTACGAGCAGTACTTC. This codes for CAWSSGTGGTFPTYEQYF.